This T cell receptor (beta chain) was retrieved from a study of beta chain features in type 1 diabetes. Expressed TCRB transcripts were sequenced after all isolated RNA was converted to cDNA. Assay: immunoSEQ multiplex PCR; the TCRdb copy retains only in-frame clones and omits some. The sample consists of 680,000 or so clones, over 10% of them appearing once. CD4+ naive, central memory, regulatory and stem cell-like memory cells were sorted via CD45RO/CCR7/CD25/CD127/CD95/CD27. Overall study results and limits: Shortening that was moderate but significant affected the TCRB CDR3s of Type 1 diabetes patients in all four CD4+ subsets. PCR, the amplification step, might favor shorter templates, equally in patients and controls. Whether TCRB rearrangement is influenced by HLA type went unresolved here.

Comment on this clone: Its matching antigen is unknown.

The TCR originated in a man between 18 and 35 years old with type 1 diabetes. Sequencing was carried out using naive CD4+ T cells from blood.

CDR3 amino acids: CAWSVGVLKGNTIYF. In nucleotides, the CDR3 is TGTGCCTGGAGTGTAGGCGTTCTAAAGGGAAACACCATATATTTT. V is TRBV30 and J is TRBJ1-3; D ambiguous. CDR1 is GTSNPN, CDR2 SVGIG, per germline (reference sequence). The V end was cut by 0 bases, the J end by 4 bases, with 13 bases between. The CDR3 is 15 residues long.